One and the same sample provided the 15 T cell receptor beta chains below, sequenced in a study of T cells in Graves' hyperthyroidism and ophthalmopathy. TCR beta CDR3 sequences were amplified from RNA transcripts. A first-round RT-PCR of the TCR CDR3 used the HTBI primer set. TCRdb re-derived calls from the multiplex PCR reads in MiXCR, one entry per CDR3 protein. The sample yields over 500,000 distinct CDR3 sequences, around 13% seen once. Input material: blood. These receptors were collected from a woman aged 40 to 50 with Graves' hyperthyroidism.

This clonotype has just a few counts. The CDR3: CASSLIPAGGLYNEQFF. The CDR3 nucleotides are TGTGCCAGCAGCTTGATTCCAGCGGGAGGGCTATACAATGAGCAGTTCTTC. The chain has TRBV5-6 and TRBJ2-1; 10 bases are shared with TRBD2. The CDR3 sequence is 17 residues long. The germline CDR1 and CDR2 sequences are SGHDT and YYEEEE. J gave up 4 bases and V 1 base, and 8 bases lay outside the gene matches.

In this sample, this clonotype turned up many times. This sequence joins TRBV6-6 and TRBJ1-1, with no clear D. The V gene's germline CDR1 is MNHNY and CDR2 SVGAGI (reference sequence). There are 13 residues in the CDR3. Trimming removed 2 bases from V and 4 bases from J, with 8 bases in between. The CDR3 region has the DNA TGTGCCAGCAGTTACGTCCGGACCACTGAAGCTTTCTTT. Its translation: CASSYVRTTEAFF.

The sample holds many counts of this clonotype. This chain's CDR3 is CASSPPTGSYEQYF. CDR3 DNA: TGTGCCAGCAGCCCTCCGACAGGGAGCTACGAGCAGTACTTC. V gene TRBV3-1 combines with J gene TRBJ2-7; 7 bases align to TRBD1. Per the germline V gene, CDR1 is LGHDT and CDR2 is YNNKEL (reference sequence). This CDR3 contains 14 residues. Germline trimming cut 4 bases from V and 3 bases from J; bases unmatched to any gene: 6.

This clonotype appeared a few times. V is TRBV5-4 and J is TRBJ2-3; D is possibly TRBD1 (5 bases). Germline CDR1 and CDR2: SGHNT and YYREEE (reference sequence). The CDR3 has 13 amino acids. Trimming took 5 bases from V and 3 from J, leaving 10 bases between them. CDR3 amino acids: CASSSGITDTQYF. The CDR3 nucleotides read TGTGCCAGCAGTTCAGGGATTACAGATACGCAGTATTTT.

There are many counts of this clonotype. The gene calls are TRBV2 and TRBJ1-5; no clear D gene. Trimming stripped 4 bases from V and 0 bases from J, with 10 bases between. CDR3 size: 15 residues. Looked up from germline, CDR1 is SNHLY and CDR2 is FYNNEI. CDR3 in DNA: TGTGCCAGCAGTGGTTACAGCGATAGCAATCAGCCCCAGCATTTT. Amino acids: CASSGYSDSNQPQHF.

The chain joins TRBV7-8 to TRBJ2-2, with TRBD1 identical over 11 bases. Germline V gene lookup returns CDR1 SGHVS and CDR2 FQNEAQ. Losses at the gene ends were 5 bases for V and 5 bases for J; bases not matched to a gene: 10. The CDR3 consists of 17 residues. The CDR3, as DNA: TGTGCCAGCAGCCTCTCCGGGACAGGGGGGTGGACCGGGGAGCTGTTTTTT. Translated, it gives CASSLSGTGGWTGELFF.

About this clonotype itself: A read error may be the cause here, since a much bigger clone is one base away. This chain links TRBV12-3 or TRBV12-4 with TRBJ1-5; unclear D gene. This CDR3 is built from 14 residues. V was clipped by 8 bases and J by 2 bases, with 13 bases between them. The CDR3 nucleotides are TGTGCCAGCGCCCAGTGGACCCGCAATCAGCCCCAGCATTTT. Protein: CASAQWTRNQPQHF.

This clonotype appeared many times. Written as DNA, the CDR3 is TGTGCCAGCAGTTTACAGGGCCACTACGAGCAGTACTTC. The encoded protein is CASSLQGHYEQYF. The rearrangement uses TRBV27 and TRBJ2-7, with a weak D call TRBD1 (5 bases). This CDR3 contains 13 residues. Germline CDR1 is MNHEY and CDR2 is SMNVEV (reference sequence). Trimming pared 2 bases from V and 3 bases from J, leaving 8 bases between.

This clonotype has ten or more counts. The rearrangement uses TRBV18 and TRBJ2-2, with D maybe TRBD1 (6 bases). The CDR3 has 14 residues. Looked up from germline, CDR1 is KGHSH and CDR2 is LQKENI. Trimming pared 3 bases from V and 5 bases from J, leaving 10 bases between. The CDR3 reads CASSPATGTGELFF. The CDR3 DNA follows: TGTGCCAGCTCACCGGCAACAGGGACCGGGGAGCTGTTTTTT.

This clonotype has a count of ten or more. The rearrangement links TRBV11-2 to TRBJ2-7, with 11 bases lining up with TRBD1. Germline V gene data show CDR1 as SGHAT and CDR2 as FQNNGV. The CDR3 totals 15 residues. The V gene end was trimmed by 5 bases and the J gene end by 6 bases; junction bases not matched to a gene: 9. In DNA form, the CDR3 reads TGTGCCAGCAGCAAAGATGGACAGGGGGCTAGCGAGCAGTACTTC. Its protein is CASSKDGQGASEQYF.

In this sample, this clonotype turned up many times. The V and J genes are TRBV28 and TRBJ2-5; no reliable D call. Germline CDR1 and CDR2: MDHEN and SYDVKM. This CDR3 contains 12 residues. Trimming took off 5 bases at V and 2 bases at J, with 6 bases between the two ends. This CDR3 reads CASSTLQETQYF. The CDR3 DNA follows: TGTGCCAGCAGTACACTTCAAGAGACCCAGTACTTC.

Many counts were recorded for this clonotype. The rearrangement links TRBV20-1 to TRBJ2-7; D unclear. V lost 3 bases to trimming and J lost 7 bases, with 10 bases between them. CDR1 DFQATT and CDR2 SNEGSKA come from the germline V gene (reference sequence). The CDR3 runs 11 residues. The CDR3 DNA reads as TGCAGTGCTAGGCTTCAGTGGGAGCAGTACTTC. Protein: CSARLQWEQYF.

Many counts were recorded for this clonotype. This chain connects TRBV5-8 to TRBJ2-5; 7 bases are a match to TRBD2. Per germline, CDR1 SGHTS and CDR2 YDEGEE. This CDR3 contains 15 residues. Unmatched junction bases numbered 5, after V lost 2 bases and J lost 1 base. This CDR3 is CASSFAPGGQETQYF. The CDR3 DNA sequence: TGTGCCAGCAGCTTTGCCCCGGGGGGCCAAGAGACCCAGTACTTC.

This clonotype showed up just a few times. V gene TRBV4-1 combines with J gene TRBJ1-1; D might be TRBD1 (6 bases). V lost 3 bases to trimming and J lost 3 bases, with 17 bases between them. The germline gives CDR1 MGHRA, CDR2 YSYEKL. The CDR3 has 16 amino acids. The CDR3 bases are TGCGCCAGCAGCCACCCGACAGGAAACTTGTACACTGAAGCTTTCTTT. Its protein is CASSHPTGNLYTEAFF.

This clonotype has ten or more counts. The CDR3 loop is CASSQGLLAGGSQETQYF. The CDR3 DNA follows: TGTGCCAGCAGCCAAGGCTTACTAGCGGGAGGGTCGCAAGAGACCCAGTACTTC. This chain uses TRBV3-1 with TRBJ2-5, with 13 bases fitting TRBD2. The V segment lost 1 base and the J segment 2 bases; nucleotides outside the gene matches: 7. The CDR3 is made up of 18 amino acids. CDR1 and CDR2 from the germline V gene are LGHDT and YNNKEL (reference sequence).